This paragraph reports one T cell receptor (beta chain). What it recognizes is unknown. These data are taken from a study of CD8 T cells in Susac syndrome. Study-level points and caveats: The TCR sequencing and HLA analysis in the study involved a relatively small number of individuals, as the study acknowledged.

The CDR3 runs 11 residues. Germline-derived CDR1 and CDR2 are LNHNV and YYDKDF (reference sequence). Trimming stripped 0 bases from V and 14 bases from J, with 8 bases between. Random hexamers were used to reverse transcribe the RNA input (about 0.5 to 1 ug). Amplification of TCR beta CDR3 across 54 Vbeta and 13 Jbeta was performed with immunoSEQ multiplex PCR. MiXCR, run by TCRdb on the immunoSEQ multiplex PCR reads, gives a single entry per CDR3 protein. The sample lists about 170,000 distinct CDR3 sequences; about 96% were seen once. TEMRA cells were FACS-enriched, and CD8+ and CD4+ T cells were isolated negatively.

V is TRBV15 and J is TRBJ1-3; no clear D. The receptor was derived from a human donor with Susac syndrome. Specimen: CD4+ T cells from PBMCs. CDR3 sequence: CATSREEGLYF. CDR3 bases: TGTGCCACCAGCAGAGAAGAAGGCCTATATTTT.